These 16 T cell receptor beta chains came from one sample sequenced in a study of early T cells in non-severe SARS-CoV-2 infection. TCRdb called the 5' RACE reads again in MiXCR, with one record for every CDR3 protein. The sample shows 25,000 to 35,000 distinct CDR3 sequences, 5% of them seen only once. The source material was whole blood. The receptors here all came from an adult who was a healthcare worker with PCR-confirmed SARS-CoV-2 infection or an uninfected control (not recorded which).

This clonotype was recorded many times. The rearrangement links TRBV18 to TRBJ2-7, with 7 bases matching TRBD2. Trimming at V came to 5 bases and at J to 4 bases, leaving 14 bases not matched to a gene. The germline V gene has CDR1 KGHSH and CDR2 LQKENI. The CDR3 has 16 amino acids. This chain's CDR3 is CASSSLEAGVGYEQYF. DNA of the CDR3: TGTGCCAGCTCATCCCTCGAGGCGGGAGTAGGGTACGAGCAGTACTTC.

By its share, this clonotype is medium-sized. This chain uses TRBV20-1 with TRBJ1-6; no reliable D call. Germline assignment: CDR1 DFQATT and CDR2 SNEGSKA (reference sequence). The CDR3 has 14 amino acids. V dropped 1 base and J dropped 4 bases, with 8 bases sitting between them. The CDR3 DNA is TGCAGTGCTAGAGGCCCCTCGTATAATTCACCCCTCCACTTT. This translates into CSARGPSYNSPLHF.

This clonotype was recorded at least ten times. The chain uses TRBV3-1 and TRBJ2-1; TRBD1 or TRBD2 may be the D gene (5 bases each). The CDR3 extends over 17 amino acids. The V end lost 1 base, the J end lost 5 bases, and 18 bases lay between the germline ends. Germline CDR1 LGHDT, CDR2 YNNKEL (reference sequence). CDR3 loop: CASSQGLGARRDNEQFF. CDR3 DNA: TGTGCCAGCAGCCAAGGTTTAGGGGCGCGGCGGGACAATGAGCAGTTCTTC.

Ten or more counts support this clonotype. The rearrangement joins TRBV2 to TRBJ1-4; TRBD1 agrees at 8 bases. J gave up 5 bases and V 0 bases, and 5 bases lay outside the gene matches. The CDR3 consists of 16 residues. CDR1 and CDR2 (germline): SNHLY, FYNNEI. The CDR3 nucleotides are TGTGCCAGCAGTGAAGCTCTTCGGACAGGGAATGAAAAACTGTTTTTT. It translates to CASSEALRTGNEKLFF.

This clonotype has only a few counts. J is TRBJ1-6 and V is TRBV7-6, with D uncertain. CDR1 is SGHVS and CDR2 is FNYEAQ in the germline V gene. V dropped 1 base and J dropped 3 bases, with 4 bases sitting between them. The CDR3 length is 14 residues. The CDR3 bases are TGTGCCAGCAGCTTAGGTCACTATAATTCACCCCTCCACTTT. Translated: CASSLGHYNSPLHF.

A few counts support this clonotype. The chain uses TRBV7-2 and TRBJ1-5; D perhaps matches TRBD1 (6 bases). The CDR3 totals 17 residues. Looked up from germline, CDR1 is SGHTA and CDR2 is FQGNSA. V was trimmed by 3 bases and J by 3 bases, leaving 18 bases between them. CDR3 nucleotides: TGTGCCAGCAGCTTTACCCAGGGCGGGGGGCCCAATCAGCCCCAGCATTTT. As protein: CASSFTQGGGPNQPQHF.

This clonotype was picked up a small number of times. The CDR3 nucleotides read TGTGCCAGCAGTTATAGGGCAGCGAATGAAAAACTGTTTTTT. Its protein product is CASSYRAANEKLFF. The chain recombines TRBV6-2 or TRBV6-3 with TRBJ1-4; D unresolved. The CDR3 has 14 amino acids. Trimming shortened V by 3 bases and J by 5 bases, and 10 bases separated the two germline ends. Germline CDR1 reads MNHEY; CDR2 reads SVGEGT.

In its sample, this clonotype was seen many times. The V and J genes are TRBV11-2 and TRBJ2-5; the D gene is possibly TRBD1 (5 bases). The ends were cut back, 5 bases at V and 2 bases at J, with 12 bases in the middle. The CDR3 runs to 14 residues. Germline V gene lookup returns CDR1 SGHAT and CDR2 FQNNGV. Here the CDR3 reads CASSPRTRQETQYF. CDR3 in DNA: TGTGCCAGCAGCCCTAGGACACGTCAAGAGACCCAGTACTTC.

V gene TRBV12-3 or TRBV12-4 combines with J gene TRBJ1-1; 7 nucleotides match TRBD1. The CDR3 length is 14 residues. With 5 bases clipped from V and 4 bases from J, the junction kept 7 bases outside the gene matches. The CDR3 region is CASSPGQSGTEAFF. The CDR3 coding sequence is TGTGCCAGCAGTCCGGGACAGTCGGGCACTGAAGCTTTCTTT.

This clonotype was recorded at least ten times. The chain is built from TRBV20-1 and TRBJ1-1; D unclear. CDR3 length equals 13 residues. CDR1 is DFQATT and CDR2 is SNEGSKA in the germline V gene (reference sequence). The germline V and J ends were trimmed by 1 base and 0 bases, with 6 bases remaining between them. CDR3 amino acids: CSARVGMNTEAFF. The CDR3 coding sequence is TGCAGTGCTAGAGTGGGTATGAACACTGAAGCTTTCTTT.

The V gene is TRBV14, the J gene TRBJ1-3; maybe TRBD1 (6 bases). CDR1 is SGHDN and CDR2 is FVKESK in the germline V gene. Trimming took 0 bases from V and 6 from J, leaving 15 bases between them. The CDR3 extends over 16 amino acids. Written as DNA, the CDR3 is TGTGCCAGCAGCCAAGACGCAGGGGTTGCTGAAAACACCATATATTTT. Translation: CASSQDAGVAENTIYF.

Many counts were recorded for this clonotype. This chain uses TRBV6-5 with TRBJ2-1; 12 bases map to TRBD2. Unmatched junction bases numbered 3, after V lost 4 bases and J lost 2 bases. The CDR3 sequence is 16 residues long. The V gene's germline CDR1 is MNHEY and CDR2 SVGAGI. The chain's CDR3 is CASSSRTSGTYNEQFF. The CDR3 DNA follows: TGTGCCAGCAGTTCCCGGACTAGCGGGACCTACAATGAGCAGTTCTTC.

This clonotype turned up a few times. The chain couples TRBV7-7 to TRBJ2-3, with D maybe TRBD1 (6 bases). With 5 bases removed from V and 14 bases from J, the gap between germline ends came to 20 bases. The CDR3 consists of 13 residues. Germline CDR1 and CDR2: SSHAT and FNYEAQ (reference sequence). The CDR3 loop is CASSAGDIIRMYF. The CDR3 DNA sequence: TGTGCCAGCAGCGCCGGGGACATCATACGCATGTATTTT.

This clonotype has at least ten counts. The chain couples TRBV11-2 to TRBJ2-3; 8 nucleotides align to TRBD2. The CDR3 spans 16 residues. The germline gives CDR1 SGHAT, CDR2 FQNNGV. V was pared by 5 bases and J by 3 bases, with 10 bases of the junction left unmatched. The CDR3 nucleotides read TGTGCCAGCAGCCCAACTAGCGGTAGCAGGACAGATACGCAGTATTTT. Amino acids: CASSPTSGSRTDTQYF. The whole variable domain, filled in from reference TRBV11-2 and TRBJ2-3, reads EAGVAQSPRYKIIEKRQSVAFWCNPISGHATLYWYQQILGQGPKLLIQFQNNGVVDDSQLPKDRFSAERLKGVDSTLKIQPAKLEDSAVYLCASSPTSGSRTDTQYFGPGTRLTVL.

This clonotype was counted only a few times. The chain couples TRBV11-2 to TRBJ2-3; 9 bases map to TRBD2. The CDR3 is 15 residues long. V lost 5 bases, J lost 1 base, and 4 bases stayed unmatched. Germline CDR1 is SGHAT and CDR2 is FQNNGV. The CDR3 bases are TGTGCCAGCAGCCTCAGACTAGCGGGCACAGATACGCAGTATTTT. This encodes CASSLRLAGTDTQYF.

This clonotype has a count of ten or more. The chain recombines TRBV7-6 with TRBJ2-7, with D possibly matching TRBD2 (5 bases). CDR3 length equals 15 residues. Germline V gene lookup returns CDR1 SGHVS and CDR2 FNYEAQ. V was cut by 5 bases and J by 4 bases, with 18 bases left in between. The CDR3 region is CASSTGGRTPYEQYF. The CDR3 DNA is TGTGCCAGCAGCACCGGAGGCCGTACACCTTACGAGCAGTACTTC.